The TCR beta chain described here comes from a study of vaccination and CD4 T cells after COVID-19. Study background: The authors gave control cultures a CEFX pool, an HIV-1 Nef pool, or no peptide. Regarding the study as a whole: The median SARS-CoV-2-reactive clonotype number increased from about 20 to 38, without statistical significance. Researchers report that 304 of 307 vaccine-specific clones in convalescent patients proved spike mono-reactive.

The V end was cut by 6 bases, the J end by 10 bases, with 16 bases between. The length of the CDR3 is 11 residues. Germline V gene lookup returns CDR1 DFQATT and CDR2 SNEGSKA (reference sequence). Time point: late sampling 161 to 241 days after vaccination in a few convalescent patients. Treatment denoted: roughly 10-day PBMC culture with coronavirus spike peptide pools or control peptides (ViraFEST assay). For ViraFEST, peptide pools expanded antigen-specific T cells, after which the TCRs were sequenced. With the Oncomine TCR Beta short-read assay, DNA from cultured CD4+ T cells was sequenced. In TCRdb, the PCR reads were re-called with MiXCR into one record per CDR3 protein. The profile shows about 24,000 distinct CDR3 sequences, about 40% of them singletons. On this clonotype itself: Its antigen is currently unknown.

The origin of this receptor is a human donor who had recovered from COVID-19. The chain couples TRBV20-1 to TRBJ2-7; perhaps D is TRBD1 or TRBD2 (5 bases each). The source was CD4+ T cells from blood, cultured in vitro, collected about 7 months after SARS-CoV-2 vaccination. The chain's CDR3 is CSARVGEHQYF. Written as DNA, the CDR3 is TGCAGTGCCCGAGTAGGGGAGCACCAGTACTTC.